This TCR beta chain stems from a study of blood T cell repertoires in COVID-19. Study-wide context: T cells, B-cell-depleted T cells, or PBMCs provided the cDNA or gDNA that served as material.

Per germline, CDR1 DFQATT and CDR2 SNEGSKA (reference sequence). There are 11 residues in the CDR3. Trimming shortened V by 6 bases and J by 4 bases, and 7 bases separated the two germline ends. Generated by immunoSEQ multiplex PCR, the TCRdb table keeps only in-frame clones and is missing some. The table includes 250,000 or so clones, about nine tenths detected once. The sample consisted of peripheral blood. The V call is TRBV20-1, the J call TRBJ2-1; tentatively, D is TRBD1 (6 bases). The sequence was obtained from a middle-aged woman who had recovered from COVID-19. The CDR3: CSARGYNEQFF. In DNA, the CDR3 is TGCAGTGCCAGGGGTTACAATGAGCAGTTCTTC.